These 9 T cell receptor beta chains were all obtained from the same sample, sequenced in a study of blood T cell repertoires in COVID-19 (dated by TCRdb to 2019 to 2021). Library prep was done by the immunoSEQ multiplex PCR assay. This is the immuneACCESS table as TCRdb keeps it, with only in-frame sequences that have V and J called. A part of the clones is gone; compared with another copy, unresolved V genes explain less than half, and the rest is unexplained. This sample holds some 31,000 clones; approximately 90% were observed only once. 10% to 15% of the sample comes from the top ten. Sequencing was done on a sample of peripheral blood. The receptors shown here come from a human donor in a cohort sampled during active COVID-19.

The V and J genes are TRBV2 and TRBJ1-2; D may be TRBD1 (6 bases). Trimming took off 4 bases at V and 6 bases at J, with 12 bases between the two ends. Germline loops: CDR1 SNHLY, CDR2 FYNNEI. The CDR3 covers 13 residues. The CDR3 nucleotides are TGTGCCAGCAGTGCACAGGGAGTCCATGGCTACACCTTC. It codes for CASSAQGVHGYTF.

The chain is built from TRBV27 and TRBJ2-6; 11 positions agree with TRBD1. CDR3 size: 16 residues. Germline lookup yields CDR1 MNHEY and CDR2 SMNVEV (reference sequence). V shed 3 bases and J 2 bases; nucleotides not matched to a gene: 0. CDR3 loop: CASSLDRGPGANVLTF. The DNA of the CDR3 is TGTGCCAGCAGTTTGGACAGGGGGCCTGGGGCCAACGTCCTGACTTTC.

The rearrangement links TRBV6-2 or TRBV6-3 to TRBJ2-1, with TRBD2 matching 16 bases. Germline-derived CDR1 and CDR2 are MNHEY and SVGEGT. The CDR3 has 23 residues. The trim removed 6 bases at V and 4 bases at J, leaving 24 bases unmatched. Here the CDR3 reads CASSLTAGSWGLAGGALYNEQFF. The CDR3 coding sequence is TGTGCCAGCAGCCTCACGGCGGGGAGCTGGGGACTAGCGGGAGGGGCCCTATACAATGAGCAGTTCTTC.

The chain employs TRBV5-4 and TRBJ2-1; TRBD1 aligns across 7 bases. The germline V gene has CDR1 SGHNT and CDR2 YYREEE (reference sequence). This CDR3 contains 17 residues. J gave up 0 bases and V 4 bases, and 10 bases lay outside the gene matches. CDR3 nucleotides: TGTGCCAGCAGCAGACAGGGAGTGCTGAGCTCCTACAATGAGCAGTTCTTC. It yields the protein CASSRQGVLSSYNEQFF. Looking up the rest from reference TRBV5-4 and TRBJ2-1 gives the full variable domain: ETGVTQSPTHLIKTRGQQVTLRCSSQSGHNTVSWYQQALGQGPQFIFQYYREEENGRGNFPPRFSGLQFPNYSSELNVNALELDDSALYLCASSRQGVLSSYNEQFFGPGTRLTVL.

J is TRBJ2-7 and V is TRBV27; maybe TRBD2 (6 bases). The CDR3 runs 16 residues. Germline CDR1 is MNHEY and CDR2 is SMNVEV (reference sequence). The germline V and J ends were trimmed by 6 bases and 0 bases, with 18 bases remaining between them. Here the CDR3 DNA reads TGTGCCAGCAGCCTGAGCCGGGACTCTTACTCCTACGAGCAGTACTTC. This encodes CASSLSRDSYSYEQYF.

The chain carries TRBV28 and TRBJ2-3; D possibly corresponds to TRBD1 (6 bases). The germline V gene has CDR1 MDHEN and CDR2 SYDVKM. The CDR3 totals 15 residues. V lost 6 bases and J lost 0, with 13 bases in between. The CDR3 DNA follows: TGTGCCAGCAGCCCCGGACAGACCAGCACAGATACGCAGTATTTT. Translating it yields CASSPGQTSTDTQYF.

This clone turned up a few times. The V and J genes are TRBV7-9 and TRBJ2-7; 9 bases line up with TRBD1. V shed 5 bases and J 6 bases; nucleotides not matched to a gene: 8. Germline values: CDR1 SEHNR, CDR2 FQNEAQ (reference sequence). The CDR3 is 14 residues long. The CDR3 nucleotides are TGTGCCAGCAGCCTCACCGGGACAGGGATCGAGCAGTACTTC. Its protein product is CASSLTGTGIEQYF.

This chain joins TRBV5-4 and TRBJ1-3; D may be TRBD1 (6 bases). The CDR3 runs to 16 residues. Trimming cost V 4 bases and J 0 bases, with 14 bases left between them. Germline CDR1 and CDR2: SGHNT and YYREEE (reference sequence). DNA for the CDR3: TGTGCCAGCAGCCACCTGGGGGCGTCCTCTGGAAACACCATATATTTT. Translating gives CASSHLGASSGNTIYF.

The CDR3 sequence is CASSLAGGPRYEQFF. Written as DNA, the CDR3 is TGTGCCAGCAGTTTGGCAGGAGGCCCCCGCTATGAGCAGTTCTTC. This chain connects TRBV27 to TRBJ2-1, with D tentatively TRBD2 (5 bases). CDR3 length equals 15 residues. Trimming removed 3 bases at V and 8 bases at J, with 17 bases between. Germline-derived CDR1 and CDR2 are MNHEY and SMNVEV (reference sequence).